This T cell receptor (beta chain) was identified in a study of shared clonotypes between healthy human individuals. Whole-study context: Each donor had three CD4 naive, three CD4 memory, two CD8 naive and one CD8 memory plate.

In the original analysis: Filtering differed for immunoSEQ, which gave only junction sequences without quality scores. Clones were sequenced by immunoSEQ multiplex PCR, and TCRdb holds only the in-frame ones, with some missing. V, J and clone size are taken as reported in that table, and D and trimming were inferred from the DNA itself. The data show 650,000 to 800,000 clones, about two thirds seen once. Germline CDR1 is SQVTM and CDR2 is ANQGSEA. The CDR3 is 12 residues long. Trimming took off 4 bases at V and 1 base at J, with 5 bases between the two ends. General study points: Clonotype sharing across donors was expected to vary with sequencing depth. Generation of non-shared clonotypes was less probable than generation of clonotypes shared by all four donors.

With respect to this clone: Its antigen remains unknown. A clone one base away is much larger, so this may be a read error. The same CDR3 can be traced to other DNA sequences in this sample.

This TCR was sampled from a woman aged 25 to 45 in good health. The gene calls are TRBV29-1 and TRBJ1-3, with unresolved D. The sequencing input was memory CD4+ T cells sorted from blood. The subset is: CD45RA-negative fraction. In DNA form, the CDR3 reads TGCAGCGTTGGAGGGTCTGGAAACACCATATATTTT. Its translation is CSVGGSGNTIYF.